A selection of T cell receptor beta chains follows, all from one sample in a study of STAT5B mutations in CD4+ large granular lymphocyte leukemia. Using immunoSEQ multiplex PCR, the repertoire was profiled, and TCRdb retains in-frame clones only, with some absent. The table has just over 40,000 clones, approximately 88% seen once. Material for sequencing was CD4+ T cells from blood buffy coats. All receptors derive from a human donor in good health. The CDR3 runs from the conserved cysteine through the conserved F or W. A D gene is named only where the DNA matches it firmly. The size field is filled for only some rows; it gives once, few, many or a size class.

V	J	D	length	size	CDR3	DNA
TRBV9	TRBJ2-5	TRBD2	16	.	CASSPGLAPPAETQYF	TGTGCCAGCAGCCCCGGACTAGCGCCTCCCGCAGAGACCCAGTACTTC
TRBV6-1	TRBJ1-5	TRBD1	14	.	CASSLNRGNQPQHF	TGTGCCAGCAGTTTAAACAGGGGTAATCAGCCCCAGCATTTT
TRBV29-1	TRBJ1-2	.	12	.	CSVEPGSNGYTF	TGCAGCGTTGAACCAGGGTCGAATGGCTACACCTTC
TRBV9	TRBJ2-1	TRBD1	13	.	CASSVAGGTEQFF	TGTGCCAGCAGCGTAGCAGGGGGCACTGAGCAGTTCTTC
TRBV29-1	TRBJ1-2	.	11	once	CSVAGGGSYTF	TGCAGCGTTGCAGGTGGGGGGAGCTACACCTTC
TRBV9	TRBJ2-2	TRBD2	17	.	CASSVLAGGPSTGELFF	TGTGCCAGCAGCGTCCTAGCGGGGGGGCCCAGCACCGGGGAGCTGTTTTTT
TRBV21-1	TRBJ2-3	.	16	.	CASSRIARDLANTQYF	TGTGCCAGCAGCAGGATAGCCAGGGACCTCGCGAATACGCAGTATTTT
TRBV7-2	TRBJ2-5	TRBD2	16	once	CASSLTSSLAEETQYF	TGTGCCAGCAGCTTAACCTCTTCACTAGCGGAAGAGACCCAGTACTTC
TRBV7-6	TRBJ2-7	.	16	.	CASSLGQLDRTYEQYF	TGTGCCAGCAGCTTAGGGCAACTGGACAGAACCTACGAGCAGTACTTC
TRBV15	TRBJ2-7	TRBD1	13	once	CATSLDRGREQYF	TGTGCCACCAGCCTCGACAGGGGGCGCGAGCAGTACTTC
TRBV7-9	TRBJ1-1	.	12	.	CASSLVGSEAFF	TGTGCCAGCAGCTTAGTAGGCTCTGAAGCTTTCTTT
TRBV6-5	TRBJ2-3	TRBD1	15	.	CATSNPGQGASTQYF	TGTGCCACCTCCAACCCGGGACAGGGGGCAAGTACGCAGTATTTT
TRBV9	TRBJ1-1	.	15	.	CANSYGATKNTEAFF	TGTGCCAACTCGTACGGGGCCACCAAGAACACTGAAGCTTTCTTT
TRBV7-9	TRBJ1-5	TRBD1	15	once	CASSLSGGSNQPQHF	TGTGCCAGCAGCTTATCAGGGGGAAGTAATCAGCCCCAGCATTTT
TRBV27	TRBJ1-2	TRBD1	12	.	CAIPDRDDGYTF	TGTGCCATCCCCGACAGGGACGATGGCTACACCTTC
TRBV7-8	TRBJ2-3	.	13	.	CASSFSTGDTQYF	TGTGCCAGCAGCTTTTCAACGGGGGATACGCAGTATTTT
TRBV9	TRBJ2-3	.	11	.	CASSMEDTQYF	TGTGCCAGCAGCATGGAGGATACGCAGTATTTT
TRBV28	TRBJ2-7	TRBD1	14	once	CASRTDRGSYEQYF	TGTGCCAGCAGGACGGACAGGGGCTCCTACGAGCAGTACTTC
TRBV5-4	TRBJ2-1	TRBD2	18	once	CASSSGTSGLSSYNEQFF	TGTGCCAGCAGCTCCGGGACTAGCGGCCTAAGCTCCTACAATGAGCAGTTCTTC
TRBV28	TRBJ1-6	TRBD1	16	once	CASTTPAGQGNSPLHF	TGTGCCAGCACTACCCCCGCGGGACAGGGGAATTCACCCCTCCACTTT
TRBV9	TRBJ1-1	TRBD1	17	.	CASSWTGVTKGSTEAFF	TGTGCCAGCAGTTGGACAGGGGTAACTAAAGGGAGCACTGAAGCTTTCTTT
TRBV6-1	TRBJ1-4	TRBD1	15	.	CASSVRQGAIEKLFF	TGTGCCAGCAGTGTTCGACAGGGGGCCATTGAAAAACTGTTTTTT
TRBV2	TRBJ2-7	.	16	.	CASFERGPGNSYEQYF	TGTGCCAGCTTTGAGAGAGGGCCAGGTAACTCCTACGAGCAGTACTTC
TRBV2	TRBJ2-2	.	14	.	CASMPSELTGELFF	TGTGCCAGCATGCCTAGCGAGCTCACCGGGGAGCTGTTTTTT
TRBV7-8	TRBJ1-1	.	15	.	CASSPRGRGSTEAFF	TGTGCCAGCAGCCCCCGCGGCAGGGGATCCACTGAAGCTTTCTTT